The T cell receptor (beta chain) under discussion was sequenced for a study of cytomegalovirus exposure and HLA in healthy donors. Use of 60 Vbeta and 13 Jbeta primers characterized the PCR. Repertoires were generated with immunoSEQ multiplex PCR, while TCRdb's copy carries only in-frame clones and drops some. Of 90,000 to 100,000 clones listed, approximately 74% are singletons. This CDR3 has 15 residues. The V gene lost 5 bases and the J gene lost 2 bases, with 10 bases spanning the gap. The germline V gene has CDR1 LNHNV and CDR2 YYDKDF (reference sequence). The receptor was derived from a male donor in good health and CMV-seronegative. The chain joins TRBV15 to TRBJ2-6, with D tentatively TRBD1 (6 bases). Material for sequencing was PBMCs. The DNA for the CDR3 is TGTGCCACCAGCCGGGGACAACCTGGGGCCAACGTCCTGACTTTC. Protein product: CATSRGQPGANVLTF.